This TCR beta chain was recorded in a study of blood T cell repertoires in COVID-19. Repertoires were generated with immunoSEQ multiplex PCR, while TCRdb's copy carries only in-frame clones and drops some. The table lists around 300,000 clones, approximately 87% of them singletons. Between the trimmed V and J ends, which lost 5 bases and 6 bases, there was a span of 19 bases. This CDR3 comprises 15 residues. Germline CDR1 reads MNHEY; CDR2 reads SVGAGI. The receptor comes from a woman in her 50s with active or convalescent COVID-19. J is TRBJ1-1 and V is TRBV6-5, with a weak D call TRBD1 (6 bases). Sequencing used peripheral blood. Written as DNA, the CDR3 is TGTGCCAGCAGTACCACCGGGACACTCGTCCCTGAAGCTTTCTTT. This codes for CASSTTGTLVPEAFF.